At least ten counts were recorded for the clone carrying this TCR beta chain. The sample originates from a study of kidney transplant recipient with SARS-CoV-2 infection. This CDR3 contains 13 residues. Germline V gene sequence: CDR1 KGHDR, CDR2 SFDVKD. Trimming stripped 8 bases from V and 4 bases from J, with 14 bases between. TCRdb re-called the reads through MiXCR, storing one row per CDR3 protein. Here the sample spans about 240,000 distinct CDR3 sequences, under 35% being singletons. The chain couples TRBV24-1 to TRBJ2-7, with a weak D call TRBD2 (6 bases). The origin of this receptor is a young adult male patient who had COVID-19 and was a kidney transplant recipient. Part of the T cell pool may stem from the graft donor. This sample comprised a blood sample, obtained at baseline and on approximately day 120 from a kidney transplant recipient. CDR3 DNA sequence: TGTGCCACCAAAGGAGGGCCGGGGTACGAGCAGTACTTC. Translated, it gives CATKGGPGYEQYF.